A single sample gave rise to the 10 T cell receptor beta chains below, sequenced in a study of Siglec-9 on CD8 T cells in melanoma. Libraries were prepared by immunoSEQ multiplex PCR; TCRdb keeps only in-frame clonotypes and omits some of them. The table has some 39,000 clones, about 80% seen once. Source material: Siglec-9- CD8+ T cells sorted from blood. The receptors were sampled from a human donor in good health.

V usage is TRBV6-5 and J usage is TRBJ2-7; D is unresolved. Germline V lookup: CDR1 MNHEY, CDR2 SVGAGI. The CDR3 runs 13 residues. Trimming left V 8 bases short and J 0 bases short, with 11 bases between. The CDR3 here is CASVSASSYEQYF. DNA of the CDR3: TGTGCCAGCGTAAGCGCGAGCTCCTACGAGCAGTACTTC.

The chain couples TRBV7-3 to TRBJ2-1; D is unclear. V lost 2 bases and J lost 7, with 6 bases in between. Germline assignment: CDR1 SGHTA and CDR2 FQGTGA. The CDR3 length is 12 residues. The CDR3 sequence: CASSLDGNEQFF. The CDR3 region has the DNA TGTGCCAGCAGCTTAGACGGAAATGAGCAGTTCTTC.

The V and J genes are TRBV6-5 and TRBJ1-1, with D perhaps TRBD1 (5 bases). The germline V gene encodes CDR1 MNHEY and CDR2 SVGAGI. Trimming stripped 3 bases from V and 4 bases from J, with 18 bases between. The CDR3 loop spans 16 amino acids. For the CDR3, the DNA is TGTGCCAGCAGTTATGAGGGAGAAGGGGACGGCACTGAAGCTTTCTTT. It yields the protein CASSYEGEGDGTEAFF.

The chain employs TRBV19 and TRBJ2-3; D may match TRBD1 or TRBD2 (5 bases each). This CDR3 has 15 amino acids. Germline V CDR1 and CDR2: LNHDA, SQIVND (reference sequence). The ends were cut back, 3 bases at V and 2 bases at J, with 12 bases in the middle. CDR3 sequence reads: CASSIRDGFTDTQYF. CDR3 sequence (DNA): TGTGCCAGTAGTATTCGGGACGGGTTCACAGATACGCAGTATTTT.

The V call is TRBV19, the J call TRBJ1-6; 7 bases fit TRBD1. V was pared by 4 bases and J by 9 bases, with 18 bases of the junction left unmatched. CDR3 length: 18 amino acids. Germline V gene sequence: CDR1 LNHDA, CDR2 SQIVND (reference sequence). The CDR3 DNA sequence: TGTGCCAGTAGTAGCCGTCGCGACAGGGAACCCGATATTTCACCCCTCCACTTT. Translation gives CASSSRRDREPDISPLHF.

The chain couples TRBV27 to TRBJ1-5; 8 bases are a match to TRBD1. Germline-derived CDR1 and CDR2 are MNHEY and SMNVEV (reference sequence). The CDR3 is 15 amino acids. V gave up 3 bases and J gave up 2 bases; unmatched junction bases: 3. Here the CDR3 reads CASSLTGEGNQPQHF. CDR3 bases: TGTGCCAGCAGTTTGACAGGGGAGGGCAATCAGCCCCAGCATTTT.

The chain couples TRBV6-1 to TRBJ2-7; TRBD1 matches 7 bases. The germline gives CDR1 MNHNS, CDR2 SASEGT. This CDR3 is 14 amino acids long. V was clipped by 8 bases and J by 2 bases; unmatched bases: 9. CDR3 bases: TGTGCCAGCGACGAGGGGGCAGGACCCTACGAGCAGTACTTC. Amino acid sequence: CASDEGAGPYEQYF.

The chain links TRBV6-5 to TRBJ2-1; D may be TRBD2 (5 bases). The CDR3 length is 14 residues. V was cut by 5 bases and J by 9 bases, with 17 bases left in between. The V gene's germline CDR1 is MNHEY and CDR2 SVGAGI. DNA of the CDR3: TGTGCCAGCAGTCTGGAGATCCTACGGGGTGAGCAGTTCTTC. It yields the protein CASSLEILRGEQFF.

The table lists this clone with a few counts. Germline and junction disagree at one end, which may indicate a read error. The genes are TRBV6-4 and TRBJ2-1; D is undetermined. The CDR3 is 13 amino acids. Germline V lookup: CDR1 MRHNA, CDR2 SNTAGT. The CDR3 is CASSKDSNNEQFF. CDR3 in DNA: TGTGCCAGCAGCAAAGACTCCAACAATGAGCAGTTCTTC.

The rearrangement joins TRBV9 to TRBJ2-3; 8 bases map to TRBD2. The CDR3 is made up of 15 amino acids. The V gene end was trimmed by 3 bases and the J gene end by 3 bases; junction bases not matched to a gene: 6. Germline CDR1 is SGDLS and CDR2 is YYNGEE. This chain's CDR3 is CASSGSAGETDTQYF. In nucleotides, the CDR3 is TGTGCCAGCAGCGGCTCAGCGGGAGAGACAGATACGCAGTATTTT.